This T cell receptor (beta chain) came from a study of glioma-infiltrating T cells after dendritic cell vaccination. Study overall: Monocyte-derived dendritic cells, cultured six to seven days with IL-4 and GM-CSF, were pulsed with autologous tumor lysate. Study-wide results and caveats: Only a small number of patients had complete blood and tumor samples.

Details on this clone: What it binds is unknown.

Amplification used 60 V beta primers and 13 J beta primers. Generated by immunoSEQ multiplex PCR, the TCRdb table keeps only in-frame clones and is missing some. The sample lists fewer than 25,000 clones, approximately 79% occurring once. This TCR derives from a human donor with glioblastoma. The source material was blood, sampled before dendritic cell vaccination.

In DNA form, the CDR3 reads TGTGCCAGCTCACCAGACAGGGGAGCTTTCTTT. Translating gives CASSPDRGAFF. This rearrangement joins TRBV18 to TRBJ1-1; 8 bases fit TRBD1. The CDR3 consists of 11 residues. J was trimmed by 10 bases and V by 2 bases; bases with no gene match: 0. The germline CDR1 and CDR2 sequences are KGHSH and LQKENI.